A single sample gave rise to the 8 T cell receptor beta chains below, sequenced in a study of spatial heterogeneity in lung cancer. TCRdb used MiXCR to reprocess the 5' RACE reads, holding one entry per CDR3 protein. The table has 25,000 to 30,000 distinct CDR3 sequences, approximately 6% seen once; the top ten hold 22%. This sample's time point: blood at routine non-recurrence follow-up after resection. Researchers sequenced whole RNA taken from tumor, nontumor lung or frozen PBMC without sorting. The source was PBMCs, collected at follow-up. Source of these receptors: a male donor with early-stage non-small cell lung cancer.

This clonotype occurred a few times. The V call is TRBV18, the J call TRBJ1-1, with D hard to call. Germline assignment: CDR1 KGHSH and CDR2 LQKENI. This CDR3 is 12 amino acids long. V was clipped by 0 bases and J by 13 bases, with 12 bases between them. CDR3 nucleotides: TGTGCCAGCTCACCACCGTCGGGATCGGGTTTCTTT. Translated: CASSPPSGSGFF.

This clonotype was seen a handful of times. The rearrangement uses TRBV6-5 and TRBJ2-6; D remains ambiguous. The CDR3 runs 15 residues. V was cut by 6 bases and J by 0 bases, with 9 bases left in between. From germline, CDR1 is MNHEY and CDR2 SVGAGI. CDR3 loop: CASSAHRSGANVLTF. CDR3 DNA: TGTGCCAGCAGCGCTCACCGCTCTGGGGCCAACGTCCTGACTTTC.

This clonotype was seen ten or more times. The chain has TRBV24-1 and TRBJ2-1; D is ambiguous. V was trimmed by 0 bases and J by 10 bases, leaving 9 bases between them. Germline CDR1 KGHDR, CDR2 SFDVKD. The CDR3 is made up of 13 amino acids. The CDR3 nucleotides read TGTGCCACCAGTGATTTGCATGGCCTAGAGCAGTTCTTC. This codes for CATSDLHGLEQFF.

This clonotype is medium-sized in the sample. J is TRBJ2-1 and V is TRBV10-3; maybe TRBD2 (5 bases). The germline V gene has CDR1 ENHRY and CDR2 SYGVKD. The V gene lost 10 bases and the J gene lost 6 bases, with 13 bases spanning the gap. The CDR3 length is 12 residues. CDR3 sequence reads: CATEDQRNEQFF. DNA for the CDR3: TGTGCCACGGAGGACCAGCGCAATGAGCAGTTCTTC.

This chain links TRBV20-1 with TRBJ2-1, with 9 bases lining up with TRBD1. The germline V gene encodes CDR1 DFQATT and CDR2 SNEGSKA (reference sequence). The CDR3 runs 16 residues. V gave up 5 bases and J gave up 8 bases; unmatched junction bases: 16. CDR3 protein: CSASNRGLFGVDEQFF. The CDR3 DNA is TGCAGTGCTTCTAACAGGGGGCTCTTCGGTGTTGATGAGCAGTTCTTC.

The table lists this clonotype with many counts. The chain is built from TRBV11-2 and TRBJ2-2, with 7 positions matching TRBD2. The V segment lost 1 base and the J segment 1 base; nucleotides outside the gene matches: 0. There are 15 residues in the CDR3. Germline lookup yields CDR1 SGHAT and CDR2 FQNNGV. CDR3 coding DNA: TGTGCCAGCAGCTTAGGGACTAGGAACACCGGGGAGCTGTTTTTT. This codes for CASSLGTRNTGELFF.

This clonotype has a count of ten or more. The chain links TRBV7-9 to TRBJ2-3, with 10 bases lining up with TRBD2. The CDR3 loop spans 16 amino acids. Germline V gene sequence: CDR1 SEHNR, CDR2 FQNEAQ (reference sequence). The trim removed 5 bases at V and 4 bases at J, leaving 9 bases unmatched. CDR3 nucleotide sequence: TGTGCCAGCAGCCGGACTAGCGGTGCGGTGCCAGATACGCAGTATTTT. Translating it yields CASSRTSGAVPDTQYF.

This clonotype has a count of ten or more. CDR3 region: CSVEDRVTDTQYF. The CDR3 DNA is TGCAGCGTTGAAGATCGGGTCACAGATACGCAGTATTTT. This chain connects TRBV29-1 to TRBJ2-3, with unresolved D. The CDR3 extends over 13 amino acids. V lost 0 bases and J 2 bases, leaving 6 bases between the germline ends. Germline CDR1 and CDR2: SQVTM and ANQGSEA.